Reported below is one T cell receptor beta chain. This specimen belongs to a study of blood T cell repertoires in COVID-19. Study summary: The origin of the acute and convalescent COVID-19 samples was the United States, Italy and Spain. Sources were T cells, B-cell-depleted T cells, or PBMCs; the material itself was cDNA or gDNA.

The assay was immunoSEQ multiplex PCR, and TCRdb's table has in-frame clones only and misses some. The sample has tens of thousands of clones, under 95% seen once. CDR3 length: 13 amino acids. Looked up from germline, CDR1 is KGHDR and CDR2 is SFDVKD. Trimming removed 9 bases at V and 5 bases at J, with 13 bases between. Sequencing input: peripheral blood. The chain carries TRBV24-1 and TRBJ1-5, with D perhaps TRBD1 (6 bases). This TCR derives from a man between 65 and 85 years old with active COVID-19. CDR3 coding DNA: TGTGCCACCCAGGGGTTTGAGTATCAGCCCCAGCATTTT. This encodes CATQGFEYQPQHF.